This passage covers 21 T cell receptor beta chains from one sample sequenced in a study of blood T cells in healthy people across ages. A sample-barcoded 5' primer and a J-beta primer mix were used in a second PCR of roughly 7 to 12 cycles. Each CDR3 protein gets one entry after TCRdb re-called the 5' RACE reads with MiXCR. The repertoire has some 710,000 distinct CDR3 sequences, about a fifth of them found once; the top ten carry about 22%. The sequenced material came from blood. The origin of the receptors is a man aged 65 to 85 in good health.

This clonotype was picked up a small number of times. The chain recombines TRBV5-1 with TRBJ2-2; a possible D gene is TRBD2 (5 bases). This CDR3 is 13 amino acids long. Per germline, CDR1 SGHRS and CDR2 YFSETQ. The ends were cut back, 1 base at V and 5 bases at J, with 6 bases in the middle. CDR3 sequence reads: CASSLWETGELFF. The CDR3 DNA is TGCGCCAGCAGCTTGTGGGAGACCGGGGAGCTGTTTTTT.

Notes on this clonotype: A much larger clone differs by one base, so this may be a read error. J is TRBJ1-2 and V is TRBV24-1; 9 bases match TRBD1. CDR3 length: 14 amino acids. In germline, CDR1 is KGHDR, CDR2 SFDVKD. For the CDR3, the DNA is TGTGCCCCCAGTGACAACGGACAGGGGAAGGGCTACACCTTC. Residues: CAPSDNGQGKGYTF.

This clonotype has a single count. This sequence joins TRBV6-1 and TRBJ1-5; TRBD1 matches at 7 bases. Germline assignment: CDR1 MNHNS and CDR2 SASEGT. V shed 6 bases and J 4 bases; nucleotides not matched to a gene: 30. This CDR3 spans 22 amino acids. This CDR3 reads CASSSIRPDRMVLGKSNQPQHF. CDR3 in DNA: TGTGCCAGCAGCTCAATTCGGCCGGACAGGATGGTCTTGGGCAAGTCGAATCAGCCCCAGCATTTT.

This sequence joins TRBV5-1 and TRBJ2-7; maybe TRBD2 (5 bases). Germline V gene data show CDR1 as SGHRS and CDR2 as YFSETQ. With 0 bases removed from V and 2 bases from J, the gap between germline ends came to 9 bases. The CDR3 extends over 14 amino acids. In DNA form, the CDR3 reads TGCGCCAGCAGCTTGGAAGCGGCCCCCTACGAGCAGTACTTC. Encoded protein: CASSLEAAPYEQYF.

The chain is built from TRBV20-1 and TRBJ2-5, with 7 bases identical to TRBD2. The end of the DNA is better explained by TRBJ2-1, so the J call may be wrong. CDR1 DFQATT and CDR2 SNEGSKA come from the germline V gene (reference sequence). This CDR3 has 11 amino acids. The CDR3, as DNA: TGCAGTGCTAGGGGGGGGGGTGAGCAGTTCTTC. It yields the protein CSARGGGEQFF.

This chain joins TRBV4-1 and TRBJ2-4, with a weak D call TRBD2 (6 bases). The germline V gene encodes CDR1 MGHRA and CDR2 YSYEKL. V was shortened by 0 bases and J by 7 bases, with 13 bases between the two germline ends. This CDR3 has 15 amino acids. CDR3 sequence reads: CASSQDAGFVNIQYF. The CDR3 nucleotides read TGCGCCAGCAGCCAAGATGCGGGGTTTGTTAACATTCAGTACTTC.

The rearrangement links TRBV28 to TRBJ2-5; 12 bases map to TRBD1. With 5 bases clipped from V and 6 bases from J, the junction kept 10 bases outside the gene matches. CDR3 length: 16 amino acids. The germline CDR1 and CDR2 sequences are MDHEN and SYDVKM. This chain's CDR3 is CASSPIGTGGAKTQYF. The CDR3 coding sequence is TGTGCCAGCAGTCCCATTGGGACAGGGGGCGCAAAGACCCAGTACTTC.

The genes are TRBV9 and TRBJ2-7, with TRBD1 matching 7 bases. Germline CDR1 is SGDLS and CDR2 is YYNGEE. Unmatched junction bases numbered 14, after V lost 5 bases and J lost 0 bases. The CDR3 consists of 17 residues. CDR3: CASSSVGRGQSSYEQYV. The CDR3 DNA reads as TGTGCCAGCAGTTCCGTAGGTAGGGGGCAGAGCTCCTACGAGCAGTACGTC.

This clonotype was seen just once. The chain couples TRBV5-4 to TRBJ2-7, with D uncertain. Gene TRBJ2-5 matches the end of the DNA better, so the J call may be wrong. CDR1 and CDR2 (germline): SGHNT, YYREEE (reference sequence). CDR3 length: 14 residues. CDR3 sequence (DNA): TGTGCCAGCAGCTTGGATCGGTGGGGAGAGACCCAGTACTTC. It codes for CASSLDRWGETQYF.

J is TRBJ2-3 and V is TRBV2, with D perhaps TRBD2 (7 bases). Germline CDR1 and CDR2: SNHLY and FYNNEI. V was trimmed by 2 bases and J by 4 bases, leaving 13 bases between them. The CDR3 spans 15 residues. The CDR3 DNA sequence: TGTGCCAGCAGTGAACGGGGGGCGGAGGCAGATACGCAGTATTTT. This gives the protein CASSERGAEADTQYF.

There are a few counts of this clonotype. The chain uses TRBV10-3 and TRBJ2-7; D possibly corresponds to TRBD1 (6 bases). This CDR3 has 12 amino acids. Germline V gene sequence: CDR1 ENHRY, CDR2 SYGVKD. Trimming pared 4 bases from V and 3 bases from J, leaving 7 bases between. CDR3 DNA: TGTGCCATCAGTGTAGGGGGCTACGAGCAGTACTTC. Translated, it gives CAISVGGYEQYF.

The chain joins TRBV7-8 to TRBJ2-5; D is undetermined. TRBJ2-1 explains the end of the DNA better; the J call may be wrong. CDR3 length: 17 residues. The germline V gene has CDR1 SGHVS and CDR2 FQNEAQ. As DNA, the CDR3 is TGTGCCAGCAGCTTAGCGCGCCCGTTCGCAGGCTACAATGAGCAGTTCTTC. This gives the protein CASSLARPFAGYNEQFF.

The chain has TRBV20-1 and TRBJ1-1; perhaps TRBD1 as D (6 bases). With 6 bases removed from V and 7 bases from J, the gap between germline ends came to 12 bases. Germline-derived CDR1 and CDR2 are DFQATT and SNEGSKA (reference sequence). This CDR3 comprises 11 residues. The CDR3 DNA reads TGCAGTGCCACAAGGACAGTTGAAGCTTTCTTT. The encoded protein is CSATRTVEAFF.

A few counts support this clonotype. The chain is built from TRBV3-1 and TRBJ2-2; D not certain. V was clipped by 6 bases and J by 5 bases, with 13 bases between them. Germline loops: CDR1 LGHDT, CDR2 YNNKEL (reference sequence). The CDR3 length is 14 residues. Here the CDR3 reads CASRLDLSTGELFF. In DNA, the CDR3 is TGTGCCAGCAGACTCGATCTAAGTACCGGGGAGCTGTTTTTT. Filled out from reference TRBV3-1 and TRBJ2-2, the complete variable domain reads DTAVSQTPKYLVTQMGNDKSIKCEQNLGHDTMYWYKQDSKKFLKIMFSYNNKELIINETVPNRFSPKSPDKAHLNLHINSLELGDSAVYFCASRLDLSTGELFFGEGSRLTVL.

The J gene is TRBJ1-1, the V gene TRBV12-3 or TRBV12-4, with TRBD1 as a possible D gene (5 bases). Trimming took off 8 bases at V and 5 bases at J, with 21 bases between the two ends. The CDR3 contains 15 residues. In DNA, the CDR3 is TGTGCCAGCCGGAAAACGGGACTTTTTAGTACTGAAGCTTTCTTT. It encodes CASRKTGLFSTEAFF.

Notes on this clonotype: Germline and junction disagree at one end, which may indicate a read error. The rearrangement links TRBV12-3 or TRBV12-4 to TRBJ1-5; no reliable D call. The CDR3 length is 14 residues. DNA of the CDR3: TGTGCCGGCAGTTTAGTCCATGGCAATCAGCCCCAGCATTTT. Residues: CAGSLVHGNQPQHF.

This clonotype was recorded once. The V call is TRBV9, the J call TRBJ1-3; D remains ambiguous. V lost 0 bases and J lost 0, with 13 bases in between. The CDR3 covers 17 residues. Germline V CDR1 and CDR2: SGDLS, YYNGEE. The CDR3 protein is CASSVALTSYSGNTIYF. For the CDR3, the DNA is TGTGCCAGCAGCGTAGCTCTGACTAGCTACTCTGGAAACACCATATATTTT.

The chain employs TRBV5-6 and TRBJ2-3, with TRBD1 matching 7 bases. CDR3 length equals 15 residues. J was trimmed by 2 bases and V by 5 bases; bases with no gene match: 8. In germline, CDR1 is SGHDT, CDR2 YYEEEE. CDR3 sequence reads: CASSEQGINTDTQYF. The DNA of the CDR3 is TGTGCCAGCAGTGAACAGGGGATCAACACAGATACGCAGTATTTT. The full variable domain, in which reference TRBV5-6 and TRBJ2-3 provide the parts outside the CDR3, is DAGVTQSPTHLIKTRGQQVTLRCSPKSGHDTVSWYQQALGQGPQFIFQYYEEEERQRGNFPDRFSGHQFPNYSSELNVNALLLGDSALYLCASSEQGINTDTQYFGPGTRLTVL.

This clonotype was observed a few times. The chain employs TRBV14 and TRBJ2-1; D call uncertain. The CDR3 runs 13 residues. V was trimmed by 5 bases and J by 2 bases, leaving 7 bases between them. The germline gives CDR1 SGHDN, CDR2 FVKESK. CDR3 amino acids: CASSYRAYNEQFF. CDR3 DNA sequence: TGTGCCAGCAGCTACAGAGCCTACAATGAGCAGTTCTTC.

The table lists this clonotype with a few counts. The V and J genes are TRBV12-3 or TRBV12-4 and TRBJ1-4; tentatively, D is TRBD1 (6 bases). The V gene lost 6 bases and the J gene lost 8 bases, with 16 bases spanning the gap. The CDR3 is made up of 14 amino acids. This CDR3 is CASRSTGWGEKLFF. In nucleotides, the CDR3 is TGTGCCAGCAGGTCCACAGGGTGGGGAGAAAAACTGTTTTTT.

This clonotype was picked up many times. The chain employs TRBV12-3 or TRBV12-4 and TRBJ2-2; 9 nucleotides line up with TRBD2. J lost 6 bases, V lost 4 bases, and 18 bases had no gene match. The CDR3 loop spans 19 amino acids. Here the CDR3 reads CASSSRSWSGRPVSGELFF. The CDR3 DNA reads TGTGCCAGCAGTTCCCGCTCGTGGAGCGGGAGGCCGGTCTCCGGGGAGCTGTTTTTT.